This T cell receptor (beta chain) was recorded in a study of T cells in localized non-small cell lung cancer (dated by TCRdb to 2020 to 2021). Broadly, across the study: The study analyzed T cell repertoires of about 230 early-stage NSCLC patients, comparing tumors and uninvolved tumor-adjacent lungs. The cohort was made up of 200 to 250 treatment-naive NSCLC patients whose localized lung tumors had been resected. Of the NSCLC patients, roughly 130 were male and around 97 were female, and the mean age was approximately 66 years. Overall study outcomes, separate from this receptor: The highest T cell clonality was observed in uninvolved tumor-adjacent lung, where clonality exceeded that of tumor, suggesting that antigenic responses were more focused in uninvolved tumor-adjacent lung. A median of about 53 of the top 100 tumor clones were detected in paired uninvolved adjacent lung, and about 29 of these tumor clones were also found among the top 100 clones of the paired uninvolved adjacent lung. Higher T cell density in blood was associated with longer overall survival, whereas higher clonality in adjacent lung was associated with shorter survival. Because the study design was exploratory, TCR variables were selected using unadjusted p-values without false-discovery rate correction. Because multi-region sequencing of the tumors was not done, intratumor heterogeneity could not be ruled out.

The immunoSEQ Assay was used to sequence TCR beta CDR3 regions from DNA. The original pipeline was this. To compute T cell density, TCR beta template counts were normalized to usable DNA, which was estimated by amplifying housekeeping genes. Using the preseqR package, richness was estimated by extrapolating to 120,000 templates for tissue samples and 400,000 templates for PBMC samples. Clonality was calculated as one minus Pielou's evenness. Differential abundance testing on productive amino-acid clonotypes, with a minimum total count of 5 and an alpha of 0.1, was used to identify tissue-enriched TCRs. Repertoire overlap between compartments was quantified with the Jaccard Index and Morisita Overlap Index. TCR beta CDR3s were clustered by GLIPH together with public tetramer-defined viral CDR3s, and at least three viral sequences plus V-gene enrichment were required for viral motifs. In TCRdb, the immuneACCESS table is reduced to in-frame sequences with V and J assigned. These tables do not hold every clone; where another copy was compared, an unresolved V gene accounts for under half, and the others remain unexplained. That table furnishes V, J and clone size, whereas the DNA furnished D and trimming. Within this sample are around 20,000 clones, with about nine tenths of them counted one time only. The leading ten clones occupy around 2.5% of the sample.

In regard to this clone: Its antigen is not yet known. Within one base of it there is no much larger clone, and no base qualities were kept.

Trimming removed 4 bases from V and 2 bases from J; the gene matches leave 4 bases unexplained. Via the germline V gene, CDR1 is SQVTM and CDR2 ANQGSEA. The CDR3 runs 14 amino acids, cysteine and phenylalanine included. Here the CDR3 DNA is all that survives: 42 bases in frame from base 1. At diagnosis, tumor, uninvolved tumor-adjacent lung and peripheral blood were collected and then preserved as a mix of FFPE and fresh-frozen material. For TCR repertoire profiling, blood samples were analyzed in the form of peripheral blood mononuclear cells. The sample in question was peripheral blood, obtained before any cancer treatment. The chain joins TRBV29-1 to TRBJ2-1, and 8 junction bases match TRBD2. The receptor was derived from a woman aged 35-75 years with stage I lung adenocarcinoma. The DNA sequence follows: TGCAGCGTTGCAACTAGCGGCACCTACAATGAGCAGTTCTTC. The encoded protein is CSVATSGTYNEQFF.